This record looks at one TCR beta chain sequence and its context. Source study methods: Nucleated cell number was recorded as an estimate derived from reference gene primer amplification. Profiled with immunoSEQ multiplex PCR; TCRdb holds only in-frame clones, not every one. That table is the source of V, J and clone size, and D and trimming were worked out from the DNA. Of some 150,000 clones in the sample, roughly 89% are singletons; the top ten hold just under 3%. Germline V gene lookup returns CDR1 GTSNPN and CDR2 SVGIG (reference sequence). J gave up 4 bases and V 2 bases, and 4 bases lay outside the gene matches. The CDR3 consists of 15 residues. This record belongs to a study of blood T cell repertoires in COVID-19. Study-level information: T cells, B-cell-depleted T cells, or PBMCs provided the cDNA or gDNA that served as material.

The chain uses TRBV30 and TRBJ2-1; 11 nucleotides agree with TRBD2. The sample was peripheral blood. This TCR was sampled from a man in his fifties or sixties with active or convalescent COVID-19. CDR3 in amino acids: CAWSKGLAEYNEQFF. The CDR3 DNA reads TGTGCCTGGAGTAAGGGACTAGCGGAGTACAATGAGCAGTTCTTC. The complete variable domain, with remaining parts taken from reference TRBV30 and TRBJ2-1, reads SQTIHQWPATLVQPVGSPLSLECTVEGTSNPNLYWYRQAAGRGLQLLFYSVGIGQISSEVPQNLSASRPQDRQFILSSKKLLLSDSGFYLCAWSKGLAEYNEQFFGPGTRLTVL.